Listed below are T cell receptor beta chains from one sample, sequenced in a study of T cells in Graves' hyperthyroidism and ophthalmopathy. One entry per CDR3 protein, called by TCRdb with MiXCR from the multiplex PCR reads. This sample has hundreds of thousands of distinct CDR3 sequences, with roughly 15% found just once. Input material: blood. Source of these receptors: a woman aged 45 to 65 with Graves' ophthalmopathy. CDR3s include the opening cysteine and the closing phenylalanine or tryptophan. Fields, in order: V gene, J gene, clone size, D gene, CDR3 protein, CDR3 DNA. A D gene is named only where the DNA matches it firmly. Not every row has a clone size; where given, it reads once, few, many or a size class.

v_call: TRBV5-1; j_call: TRBJ2-1; clone_size: many; d_call: TRBD1; cdr3_aa: CASSLSPLPGQGYNEQFF; cdr3_nt: TGCGCCAGCAGCTTGTCCCCTCTACCGGGACAGGGATACAATGAGCAGTTCTTC
v_call: TRBV11-2; j_call: TRBJ1-2; clone_size: many; d_call: -; cdr3_aa: CASSLGLTGASYTF; cdr3_nt: TGTGCCAGCAGCTTAGGGCTTACCGGGGCCAGCTACACCTTC
v_call: TRBV5-1; j_call: TRBJ1-1; clone_size: many; d_call: -; cdr3_aa: CASSLEVRNTEAFF; cdr3_nt: TGCGCCAGCAGCTTGGAAGTAAGGAACACTGAAGCTTTCTTT
v_call: TRBV29-1; j_call: TRBJ1-2; clone_size: -; d_call: -; cdr3_aa: CSVDRWDGVYGYTF; cdr3_nt: TGCAGCGTTGACCGGTGGGACGGAGTCTATGGCTACACCTTC
v_call: TRBV6-2/TRBV6-3; j_call: TRBJ1-1; clone_size: many; d_call: -; cdr3_aa: CASSYSGFEAFF; cdr3_nt: TGTGCCAGCAGTTACTCGGGATTCGAAGCTTTCTTT
v_call: TRBV3-1; j_call: TRBJ1-4; clone_size: many; d_call: -; cdr3_aa: CASSQGPGEKLFF; cdr3_nt: TGTGCCAGCAGCCAGGGGCCGGGTGAAAAACTGTTTTTT
v_call: TRBV3-1; j_call: TRBJ2-2; clone_size: -; d_call: -; cdr3_aa: CASSQDGGRNTGELFF; cdr3_nt: TGTGCCAGCAGCCAAGATGGAGGGCGGAACACCGGGGAGCTGTTTTTT
v_call: TRBV28; j_call: TRBJ2-7; clone_size: many; d_call: -; cdr3_aa: CASSLGDKIYEQYF; cdr3_nt: TGTGCCAGCAGTTTAGGGGACAAGATCTACGAGCAGTACTTC
v_call: TRBV27; j_call: TRBJ2-5; clone_size: few; d_call: -; cdr3_aa: CASSTRWTANQETQYF; cdr3_nt: TGTGCCAGCAGTACCCGATGGACAGCTAATCAAGAGACCCAGTACTTC
v_call: TRBV28; j_call: TRBJ2-4; clone_size: many; d_call: -; cdr3_aa: CASSHDGRNKNIQYF; cdr3_nt: TGTGCCAGCAGTCACGACGGGCGGAACAAAAACATTCAGTACTTC
v_call: TRBV6-2/TRBV6-3; j_call: TRBJ2-1; clone_size: many; d_call: TRBD2; cdr3_aa: CASSYGTSGPYNEQFF; cdr3_nt: TGTGCCAGCAGTTACGGGACTAGCGGTCCCTACAATGAGCAGTTCTTC
v_call: TRBV28; j_call: TRBJ2-1; clone_size: many; d_call: -; cdr3_aa: CASKGIGVGYNEQFF; cdr3_nt: TGTGCCAGCAAGGGAATAGGGGTGGGCTACAATGAGCAGTTCTTC
v_call: TRBV28; j_call: TRBJ1-5; clone_size: many; d_call: TRBD1; cdr3_aa: CATQGVLVGSNQPQHF; cdr3_nt: TGTGCCACCCAGGGGGTTTTGGTGGGTAGCAATCAGCCCCAGCATTTT
v_call: TRBV6-5; j_call: TRBJ2-5; clone_size: many; d_call: -; cdr3_aa: CASSYGRDQETQYF; cdr3_nt: TGTGCCAGCAGTTACGGGCGGGACCAAGAGACCCAGTACTTC
v_call: TRBV19; j_call: TRBJ2-1; clone_size: -; d_call: TRBD2; cdr3_aa: CASSSGGVGSEQFF; cdr3_nt: TGTGCCAGTAGTAGCGGGGGTGTGGGGAGTGAGCAGTTCTTC
v_call: TRBV28; j_call: TRBJ2-1; clone_size: many; d_call: TRBD2; cdr3_aa: CASSMTSGREDEQFF; cdr3_nt: TGTGCCAGCAGTATGACTAGCGGGAGGGAGGATGAGCAGTTCTTC
v_call: TRBV18; j_call: TRBJ1-4; clone_size: many; d_call: TRBD1; cdr3_aa: CASSVDRGRGEKLFF; cdr3_nt: TGTGCCAGCTCAGTCGACAGGGGGCGCGGTGAAAAACTGTTTTTT
v_call: TRBV6-1; j_call: TRBJ2-2; clone_size: few; d_call: -; cdr3_aa: CASRRETIRELFF; cdr3_nt: TGTGCCAGCAGACGCGAGACTATCCGGGAGCTGTTTTTT
v_call: TRBV7-2; j_call: TRBJ2-1; clone_size: many; d_call: -; cdr3_aa: CASSLVVANEQFF; cdr3_nt: TGTGCCAGCAGCTTAGTCGTGGCCAATGAGCAGTTCTTC
v_call: TRBV28; j_call: TRBJ2-7; clone_size: many; d_call: TRBD2; cdr3_aa: CASSFPGTSGSYEQYF; cdr3_nt: TGTGCCAGCAGTTTTCCAGGGACTAGCGGTTCCTACGAGCAGTACTTC
v_call: TRBV29-1; j_call: TRBJ2-1; clone_size: few; d_call: TRBD1; cdr3_aa: CSVDRDRVYEQFF; cdr3_nt: TGCAGCGTTGACCGGGACAGGGTCTATGAGCAGTTCTTC
v_call: TRBV12-5; j_call: TRBJ2-2; clone_size: -; d_call: TRBD2; cdr3_aa: CASGLPTSVGTGELFF; cdr3_nt: TGTGCTAGTGGTTTGCCGACTAGCGTGGGAACCGGGGAGCTGTTTTTT
v_call: TRBV12-3/TRBV12-4; j_call: TRBJ2-1; clone_size: -; d_call: TRBD2; cdr3_aa: CASSLIAGVSNEQFF; cdr3_nt: TGTGCCAGCAGTTTAATAGCGGGAGTAAGTAATGAGCAGTTCTTC
v_call: TRBV7-9; j_call: TRBJ2-3; clone_size: -; d_call: TRBD2; cdr3_aa: CASTSPSGSADTQYF; cdr3_nt: TGTGCCAGCACCTCCCCTAGCGGGAGTGCAGATACGCAGTATTTT
v_call: TRBV6-1; j_call: TRBJ1-1; clone_size: many; d_call: -; cdr3_aa: CASRTQPVNTEAFF; cdr3_nt: TGTGCCAGCAGGACTCAACCAGTGAACACTGAAGCTTTCTTT
v_call: TRBV27; j_call: TRBJ2-1; clone_size: -; d_call: TRBD1; cdr3_aa: CASRRDRVINEQFF; cdr3_nt: TGTGCCAGCAGAAGGGACAGGGTAATCAATGAGCAGTTCTTC
v_call: TRBV28; j_call: TRBJ1-5; clone_size: many; d_call: -; cdr3_aa: CASSLRMNRNLAPQHF; cdr3_nt: TGTGCCAGCAGTTTAAGAATGAACCGGAATCTAGCGCCCCAGCATTTT
v_call: TRBV20-1; j_call: TRBJ1-4; clone_size: few; d_call: -; cdr3_aa: CSARSKPGHSSGEKLFF; cdr3_nt: TGCAGTGCTAGATCCAAACCGGGACACTCTTCCGGCGAAAAACTGTTTTTT
v_call: TRBV19; j_call: TRBJ1-5; clone_size: few; d_call: -; cdr3_aa: CASGQGYYQPQHF; cdr3_nt: TGTGCCAGTGGCCAGGGGTATTATCAGCCCCAGCATTTT
v_call: TRBV5-1; j_call: TRBJ1-2; clone_size: -; d_call: TRBD1; cdr3_aa: CASSSRSDRVGNGYTF; cdr3_nt: TGCGCCAGCAGCTCCAGATCGGACAGGGTGGGTAATGGCTACACCTTC
v_call: TRBV28; j_call: TRBJ2-7; clone_size: few; d_call: -; cdr3_aa: CASSFPRGSYEQYF; cdr3_nt: TGTGCCAGCAGTTTCCCCCGCGGCTCCTACGAGCAGTACTTC
v_call: TRBV6-2/TRBV6-3; j_call: TRBJ1-5; clone_size: many; d_call: -; cdr3_aa: CASTLHRFGNQPQHF; cdr3_nt: TGTGCCAGCACCCTACACCGTTTTGGCAATCAGCCCCAGCATTTT
v_call: TRBV5-1; j_call: TRBJ2-5; clone_size: -; d_call: TRBD2; cdr3_aa: CASTRAGKETQYF; cdr3_nt: TGCGCCAGCACTAGAGCGGGAAAAGAGACCCAGTACTTC
v_call: TRBV25-1; j_call: TRBJ1-4; clone_size: -; d_call: TRBD1; cdr3_aa: CASSEVAGGTTNEKLFF; cdr3_nt: TGTGCCAGCAGTGAAGTCGCAGGGGGGACAACTAATGAAAAACTGTTTTTT
v_call: TRBV28; j_call: TRBJ1-4; clone_size: -; d_call: -; cdr3_aa: CASSPGGRSEKLFF; cdr3_nt: TGTGCCAGCAGCCCGGGGGGGAGGAGTGAAAAACTGTTTTTT
v_call: TRBV28; j_call: TRBJ2-3; clone_size: many; d_call: TRBD2; cdr3_aa: CASSSSGRSTDTQYF; cdr3_nt: TGTGCCAGCAGTTCTAGCGGGAGGAGCACAGATACGCAGTATTTT
v_call: TRBV12-3/TRBV12-4; j_call: TRBJ2-1; clone_size: -; d_call: TRBD2; cdr3_aa: CASRNSGTVYNEQFF; cdr3_nt: TGTGCCAGCAGAAATAGCGGGACCGTCTACAATGAGCAGTTCTTC
v_call: TRBV18; j_call: TRBJ2-7; clone_size: many; d_call: TRBD2; cdr3_aa: CASSPTSGGSYEQYF; cdr3_nt: TGTGCCAGCTCACCTACTAGCGGGGGATCCTACGAGCAGTACTTC
v_call: TRBV11-2; j_call: TRBJ1-2; clone_size: many; d_call: -; cdr3_aa: CASMGNYGYTF; cdr3_nt: TGTGCCAGCATGGGCAACTATGGCTACACCTTC
v_call: TRBV20-1; j_call: TRBJ1-2; clone_size: many; d_call: -; cdr3_aa: CSARDIVGSGYTF; cdr3_nt: TGCAGTGCTAGAGATATTGTGGGCAGTGGCTACACCTTC
v_call: TRBV20-1; j_call: TRBJ2-7; clone_size: few; d_call: TRBD1; cdr3_aa: CSARGVDRGRHEQYF; cdr3_nt: TGCAGTGCTAGGGGGGTGGACAGGGGGCGGCACGAGCAGTACTTC
v_call: TRBV11-2; j_call: TRBJ2-1; clone_size: many; d_call: TRBD1; cdr3_aa: CASSFPPRTGALGANEQFF; cdr3_nt: TGTGCCAGCAGCTTCCCCCCCCGGACAGGGGCCCTGGGGGCCAATGAGCAGTTCTTC